The rows below give T cell receptor beta chains drawn from one sample of a study of PD-1 blockade in classical Hodgkin lymphoma. TCRdb's table, derived via immunoSEQ multiplex PCR, lists solely in-frame clones and lacks some. Here the sample spans roughly 62,000 clones, 88% being singletons. The sequenced sample was peripheral blood mononuclear cells (PBMCs), obtained at baseline. These receptor sequences come from a human donor with classical Hodgkin lymphoma. CDR3s include the opening cysteine and the closing phenylalanine or tryptophan. Each record gives: clone size, J gene, V gene, D gene, CDR3 length, CDR3 DNA, CDR3 protein. A D gene is named only where the DNA matches it firmly. Clone size appears in some rows only: once, few, many, or a class for an expanded clone.

clone size: -; J gene: TRBJ2-1; V gene: TRBV27; D gene: TRBD2; CDR3 length: 14; CDR3 DNA: TGTGCCAGCAGTTTAGCGGGGGGGCGGGGTGAGCAGTTCTTC; CDR3 protein: CASSLAGGRGEQFF
clone size: -; J gene: TRBJ2-7; V gene: TRBV30; D gene: -; CDR3 length: 11; CDR3 DNA: TGTGCCTGGAGTGGGGTCATCGAGCAGTACTTC; CDR3 protein: CAWSGVIEQYF
clone size: -; J gene: TRBJ2-7; V gene: TRBV5-8; D gene: -; CDR3 length: 14; CDR3 DNA: TGTGCCAGCAGCCCATCTGACATGTCCTACGAGCAGTACTTC; CDR3 protein: CASSPSDMSYEQYF
clone size: -; J gene: TRBJ2-7; V gene: TRBV6-5; D gene: -; CDR3 length: 15; CDR3 DNA: TGTGCCAGCAGTTATAGGGTCAATTCCGCCTACGAGCAGTACTTC; CDR3 protein: CASSYRVNSAYEQYF
clone size: -; J gene: TRBJ1-1; V gene: TRBV28; D gene: -; CDR3 length: 15; CDR3 DNA: TGTGCCAGCAGTCCGCGCTCGACTCTGAACACTGAAGCTTTCTTT; CDR3 protein: CASSPRSTLNTEAFF
clone size: -; J gene: TRBJ1-2; V gene: TRBV4-2; D gene: -; CDR3 length: 15; CDR3 DNA: TGTGCCAGCAGCTTAGCGGGAGGACCTTACTATGGCTACACCTTC; CDR3 protein: CASSLAGGPYYGYTF
clone size: -; J gene: TRBJ1-4; V gene: TRBV7-9; D gene: -; CDR3 length: 15; CDR3 DNA: TGTGCCAGCAGCTTGATACAGGGAATTAATGAAAAACTGTTTTTT; CDR3 protein: CASSLIQGINEKLFF
clone size: -; J gene: TRBJ1-4; V gene: TRBV7-8; D gene: -; CDR3 length: 14; CDR3 DNA: TGTGCCAGCAGCCAGGTGGTTTCCAATGAAAAACTGTTTTTT; CDR3 protein: CASSQVVSNEKLFF
clone size: -; J gene: TRBJ2-7; V gene: TRBV5-6; D gene: -; CDR3 length: 14; CDR3 DNA: TGTGCCAGCAACGCGGGGCAGCACTCCTACGAGCAGTACTTC; CDR3 protein: CASNAGQHSYEQYF
clone size: -; J gene: TRBJ1-5; V gene: TRBV7-8; D gene: -; CDR3 length: 15; CDR3 DNA: TGTGCCAGCAGCCCCCGGTTCGGAAGCAATCAGCCCCAGCATTTT; CDR3 protein: CASSPRFGSNQPQHF
clone size: -; J gene: TRBJ2-5; V gene: TRBV5-1; D gene: -; CDR3 length: 13; CDR3 DNA: TGCGCCAGCAGCCCGAGACAGGAAGAGACCCAGTACTTC; CDR3 protein: CASSPRQEETQYF
clone size: -; J gene: TRBJ2-1; V gene: TRBV7-9; D gene: TRBD1; CDR3 length: 17; CDR3 DNA: TGTGCCAGCAGCTTAGCCCTCCCGGGACAGGGATACAATGAGCAGTTCTTC; CDR3 protein: CASSLALPGQGYNEQFF
clone size: -; J gene: TRBJ1-1; V gene: TRBV18; D gene: -; CDR3 length: 14; CDR3 DNA: TGTGCCAGCTGTCAGGGGTCCGTGAACACTGAAGCTTTCTTT; CDR3 protein: CASCQGSVNTEAFF
clone size: -; J gene: TRBJ1-6; V gene: TRBV28; D gene: TRBD1; CDR3 length: 16; CDR3 DNA: TGTGCCAGCAGTTTGGACCGGGACAGCTATAATTCACCCCTCCACTTT; CDR3 protein: CASSLDRDSYNSPLHF
clone size: -; J gene: TRBJ1-5; V gene: TRBV5-6; D gene: TRBD1; CDR3 length: 17; CDR3 DNA: TGTGCCAGCAGCTTGACCCACTGGACAGGGAGCAATCAGCCCCAGCATTTT; CDR3 protein: CASSLTHWTGSNQPQHF
clone size: -; J gene: TRBJ2-7; V gene: TRBV6-5; D gene: -; CDR3 length: 11; CDR3 DNA: TGTGCCGCGGGGCGGGGGCTCGAGCAGTACTTC; CDR3 protein: CAAGRGLEQYF
clone size: -; J gene: TRBJ1-2; V gene: TRBV27; D gene: TRBD1; CDR3 length: 16; CDR3 DNA: TGTGCCAGCAGTTCGTGGGGGACAGGGGGGAACTATGGCTACACCTTC; CDR3 protein: CASSSWGTGGNYGYTF
clone size: -; J gene: TRBJ2-3; V gene: TRBV5-6; D gene: -; CDR3 length: 17; CDR3 DNA: TGTGCCAGCAGCTTGTACATTGGCATACAAAGCACAGATACGCAGTATTTT; CDR3 protein: CASSLYIGIQSTDTQYF
clone size: -; J gene: TRBJ2-2; V gene: TRBV10-1; D gene: TRBD2; CDR3 length: 16; CDR3 DNA: TGCGCCAGCAGTCGGGAGGTGGGAAGCGTCACCGGGGAGCTGTTTTTT; CDR3 protein: CASSREVGSVTGELFF
clone size: -; J gene: TRBJ1-1; V gene: TRBV7-3; D gene: -; CDR3 length: 16; CDR3 DNA: TGTGCCAGCAGCTCGCCCCTAAACCTACGGGGCACTGAAGCTTTCTTT; CDR3 protein: CASSSPLNLRGTEAFF
clone size: -; J gene: TRBJ2-7; V gene: TRBV4-1; D gene: -; CDR3 length: 15; CDR3 DNA: TGCGCCAGCAGCCAAGATCTTGGGGGCACCTACGAGCAGTACTTC; CDR3 protein: CASSQDLGGTYEQYF
clone size: -; J gene: TRBJ1-4; V gene: TRBV9; D gene: -; CDR3 length: 14; CDR3 DNA: TGTGCCAGCAGCGTTCAGGGGACGAATGAAAAACTGTTTTTT; CDR3 protein: CASSVQGTNEKLFF
clone size: -; J gene: TRBJ2-3; V gene: TRBV27; D gene: -; CDR3 length: 15; CDR3 DNA: TGTGCCAGCAGTTTTTCAGGGCAGGCCCTTGAGGCGCAGTATTTT; CDR3 protein: CASSFSGQALEAQYF
clone size: -; J gene: TRBJ2-3; V gene: TRBV19; D gene: -; CDR3 length: 13; CDR3 DNA: TGTGCCAGTAGTATTAGGACAGCAGATACGCAGTATTTT; CDR3 protein: CASSIRTADTQYF
clone size: -; J gene: TRBJ1-4; V gene: TRBV30; D gene: -; CDR3 length: 15; CDR3 DNA: TGTGCCTGGAGTGTAGAGGCAGGGGCGCAAGAAAAACTGTTTTTT; CDR3 protein: CAWSVEAGAQEKLFF
clone size: once; J gene: TRBJ1-5; V gene: TRBV19; D gene: -; CDR3 length: 15; CDR3 DNA: TGTGCCAGTAGTATAGATTGGGGTAGCAATCAGCCCCAGCATTTT; CDR3 protein: CASSIDWGSNQPQHF
clone size: -; J gene: TRBJ2-3; V gene: TRBV7-9; D gene: -; CDR3 length: 15; CDR3 DNA: TGTGCCAGCAGCTTAGCGCCCGGAGAGTCAGATACGCAGTATTTT; CDR3 protein: CASSLAPGESDTQYF
clone size: -; J gene: TRBJ1-2; V gene: TRBV21-1; D gene: -; CDR3 length: 11; CDR3 DNA: TGTGCCAGCAGCAACATCTATGGCTACACCTTC; CDR3 protein: CASSNIYGYTF
clone size: -; J gene: TRBJ2-2; V gene: TRBV10-2; D gene: TRBD2; CDR3 length: 17; CDR3 DNA: TGCGCCAGCAGTGAGCCTAAAGGGAGGGTTAACACCGGGGAGCTGTTTTTT; CDR3 protein: CASSEPKGRVNTGELFF
clone size: few; J gene: TRBJ1-4; V gene: TRBV2; D gene: -; CDR3 length: 14; CDR3 DNA: TGTGCCAGCATACAGGGAAGGGCTGGGGAAAAACTGTTTTTT; CDR3 protein: CASIQGRAGEKLFF
clone size: once; J gene: TRBJ2-1; V gene: TRBV19; D gene: TRBD1; CDR3 length: 15; CDR3 DNA: TGTGCCAGTAGTTCCGGGACAGCCGGCTACAATGAGCAGTTCTTC; CDR3 protein: CASSSGTAGYNEQFF
clone size: -; J gene: TRBJ2-3; V gene: TRBV4-2; D gene: -; CDR3 length: 16; CDR3 DNA: TGTGCCAGCAGCCAAGAGGTGGCAGGGGGCACAGATACGCAGTATTTT; CDR3 protein: CASSQEVAGGTDTQYF
clone size: -; J gene: TRBJ2-7; V gene: TRBV19; D gene: -; CDR3 length: 14; CDR3 DNA: TGTGCCAGTAGTATAGTAGCAGCAGTGCACGAGCAGTACTTC; CDR3 protein: CASSIVAAVHEQYF
clone size: -; J gene: TRBJ2-5; V gene: TRBV7-2; D gene: TRBD2; CDR3 length: 15; CDR3 DNA: TGTGCCAGCAGCTCGTGGGGGGCGGGGGGCCGGACCCAGTACTTC; CDR3 protein: CASSSWGAGGRTQYF
clone size: few; J gene: TRBJ1-6; V gene: TRBV11-2; D gene: -; CDR3 length: 15; CDR3 DNA: TGTGCCAGCAGCTTAGGACGGGACTATAATTCACCCCTCCACTTT; CDR3 protein: CASSLGRDYNSPLHF
clone size: -; J gene: TRBJ2-7; V gene: TRBV7-9; D gene: TRBD1; CDR3 length: 15; CDR3 DNA: TGTGCCAGCAGCTTTGGACAGGGGATTTTGAACGAGCAGTACTTC; CDR3 protein: CASSFGQGILNEQYF
clone size: -; J gene: TRBJ2-7; V gene: TRBV19; D gene: -; CDR3 length: 14; CDR3 DNA: TGTGCCAGTAGTATTCCCGACATGTGGTACGAGCAGTACTTC; CDR3 protein: CASSIPDMWYEQYF
clone size: -; J gene: TRBJ2-1; V gene: TRBV5-6; D gene: -; CDR3 length: 12; CDR3 DNA: TGTGCCAGCAGCTCATACTCGGATGAGCAGTTCTTC; CDR3 protein: CASSSYSDEQFF
clone size: -; J gene: TRBJ1-4; V gene: TRBV4-2; D gene: -; CDR3 length: 15; CDR3 DNA: TGTGCCAGCAGCCCACCAGTCCCGACTAATGAAAAACTGTTTTTT; CDR3 protein: CASSPPVPTNEKLFF
clone size: -; J gene: TRBJ2-3; V gene: TRBV5-6; D gene: -; CDR3 length: 14; CDR3 DNA: TGTGCCAGCAGCTTGGTTAGATCGGCAGATACGCAGTATTTT; CDR3 protein: CASSLVRSADTQYF